The 13 T cell receptor beta chains below all came from one sample that was sequenced in a study of blood T cells in healthy people across ages (dated by TCRdb to between 2015 and 2017). The library was built by means of 5' RACE. The data were produced on an Illumina HiSeq 2500. A second roughly 7 to 12 cycle PCR used a sample-barcoded 5' primer and a J-beta primer mix. TCRdb ran its own pipeline on the public reads, namely fastp trimming at Q25 and MiXCR clone calling, and kept in-frame beta chains. One record per CDR3 amino acid sequence lists the most common genes and DNA. This sample is represented by 750,000 to 1,000,000 distinct CDR3 sequences; 25% to 30% of them were singletons. 9.5% to 13% of the sample comes from the top ten. These data were likewise used in another study, on T cells of mothers and their children.

The sample consisted of blood. These receptors all stem from a woman in her 40s in good health.

V usage is TRBV29-1 and J usage is TRBJ2-3; weak D call: TRBD1 (5 bases). Trimming stripped 6 bases from V and 4 bases from J, with 11 bases between. Germline lookup yields CDR1 SQVTM and CDR2 ANQGSEA. This CDR3 has 12 residues. The CDR3 region has the DNA TGCAGCGTGGATTCAGGGTCAGATACGCAGTATTTT. It codes for CSVDSGSDTQYF.

The chain couples TRBV7-2 to TRBJ1-4; D not resolved. Trimming pared 1 base from V and 8 bases from J, leaving 14 bases between. Germline CDR1 SGHTA, CDR2 FQGNSA. This CDR3 is 15 amino acids long. DNA of the CDR3: TGTGCCAGCAGCTTAGGATTGGGGAGTGGGGAAAAACTGTTTTTT. This translates into CASSLGLGSGEKLFF.

The rearrangement links TRBV7-2 to TRBJ1-1; D remains ambiguous. The V end lost 3 bases, the J end lost 6 bases, and 8 bases lay between the germline ends. Per germline, CDR1 SGHTA and CDR2 FQGNSA. The CDR3 length is 12 residues. Here the CDR3 reads CASSFLVAEAFF. In DNA, the CDR3 is TGTGCCAGCAGCTTTCTGGTCGCTGAAGCTTTCTTT.

On this clonotype: A much larger clone is a single base away; this may be a read error. The chain couples TRBV20-1 to TRBJ2-7; D may be TRBD1 or TRBD2 (5 bases each). From germline, CDR1 is DFQATT and CDR2 SNEGSKA (reference sequence). The CDR3 covers 13 residues. Trimming left V 6 bases short and J 3 bases short, with 15 bases between. This chain's CDR3 is CSANDGALYEQYF. The CDR3 nucleotides are TGCAGTGCAAATGACGGGGCCCTCTACGAGCAGTACTTC.

This clonotype was detected a few times. For the CDR3, the DNA is TGCGCCAGCAGCTTAGCTAGCGTATCCTCCTACAATGAGCAGTTCTTC. Translated: CASSLASVSSYNEQFF. The chain employs TRBV5-1 and TRBJ2-1; possibly TRBD2 for D (6 bases). Germline assignment: CDR1 SGHRS and CDR2 YFSETQ. This CDR3 spans 16 amino acids. Between the trimmed V and J ends, which lost 2 bases and 0 bases, there was a span of 12 bases.

As for this clonotype: Relative to the germline gene, one junction end is altered; a read error may explain this. This sequence joins TRBV2 and TRBJ2-5, with 8 bases matching TRBD1. Germline V gives CDR1 SNHLY, CDR2 FYNNEI. This CDR3 spans 14 amino acids. The CDR3 sequence is CASREVTGGETQYF. Here the CDR3 DNA reads TGTGCCAGCAGGGAAGTAACAGGGGGAGAGACCCAGTACTTC.

The chain carries TRBV12-3 or TRBV12-4 and TRBJ2-3, with D possibly being TRBD1 (6 bases). This CDR3 has 15 amino acids. V dropped 2 bases and J dropped 4 bases, with 13 bases sitting between them. In DNA form, the CDR3 reads TGTGCCAGCAGTTTATTGAGGGGGAAAGCAGATACGCAGTATTTT. Translation gives CASSLLRGKADTQYF.

The table lists this clonotype with many counts. The chain combines TRBV6-4 with TRBJ2-3; maybe TRBD2 (6 bases). This CDR3 contains 14 residues. With 6 bases removed from V and 3 bases from J, the gap between germline ends came to 13 bases. The germline V gene has CDR1 MRHNA and CDR2 SNTAGT. Here the CDR3 DNA reads TGTGCCAGCAGCGCCGCGGCGGGAACAGATACGCAGTATTTT. The encoded protein is CASSAAAGTDTQYF.

The rearrangement joins TRBV5-1 to TRBJ2-1; a weak D match, TRBD1 (6 bases). The CDR3 consists of 16 residues. Trimming cost V 4 bases and J 0 bases, with 14 bases left between them. Germline V gene data show CDR1 as SGHRS and CDR2 as YFSETQ. The CDR3 DNA reads TGCGCCAGCAGCCCTAGGACAGCGAGCTCCTACAATGAGCAGTTCTTC. Amino acid sequence: CASSPRTASSYNEQFF.

As for this clonotype: A read error may be the cause here, since a much bigger clone is one base away. The chain employs TRBV20-1 and TRBJ2-5; 10 nucleotides align to TRBD2. The trim removed 5 bases at V and 5 bases at J, leaving 14 bases unmatched. The CDR3 covers 16 residues. Germline V gene lookup returns CDR1 DFQATT and CDR2 SNEGSKA (reference sequence). CDR3 in DNA: TGCAGTGCTGGTCGTAGCGGGGGGCCCGTAAGGGAGACCCAGTACTTC. It specifies CSAGRSGGPVRETQYF.

For this clonotype: One junction end does not reproduce the germline sequence, and a read error may be involved. The V and J genes are TRBV7-7 and TRBJ2-1; the D gene is possibly TRBD2 (6 bases). Germline-derived CDR1 and CDR2 are SSHAT and FNYEAQ (reference sequence). The CDR3 loop spans 15 amino acids. CDR3 in amino acids: CASSFPPGGYGEQFF. DNA of the CDR3: TGTGCTAGCAGCTTTCCCCCTGGGGGGTACGGAGAGCAGTTCTTC.

This rearrangement joins TRBV28 to TRBJ1-2; tentative D call: TRBD1 (5 bases). Trimming shortened V by 4 bases and J by 4 bases, and 13 bases separated the two germline ends. The germline V gene encodes CDR1 MDHEN and CDR2 SYDVKM. The CDR3 runs to 14 residues. The CDR3 reads CASSSPGRVYGYTF. The CDR3 DNA follows: TGTGCCAGCAGTTCTCCGGGACGGGTCTATGGCTACACCTTC.

The gene calls are TRBV7-8 and TRBJ1-1; possibly TRBD1 for D (5 bases). The CDR3 runs 17 residues. Germline CDR1 and CDR2: SGHVS and FQNEAQ. V was clipped by 4 bases and J by 0 bases, with 18 bases between them. The CDR3 region is CASSSSFRGGLNTEAFF. CDR3 DNA sequence: TGTGCCAGCAGCTCATCCTTCCGGGGGGGTCTGAACACTGAAGCTTTCTTT.